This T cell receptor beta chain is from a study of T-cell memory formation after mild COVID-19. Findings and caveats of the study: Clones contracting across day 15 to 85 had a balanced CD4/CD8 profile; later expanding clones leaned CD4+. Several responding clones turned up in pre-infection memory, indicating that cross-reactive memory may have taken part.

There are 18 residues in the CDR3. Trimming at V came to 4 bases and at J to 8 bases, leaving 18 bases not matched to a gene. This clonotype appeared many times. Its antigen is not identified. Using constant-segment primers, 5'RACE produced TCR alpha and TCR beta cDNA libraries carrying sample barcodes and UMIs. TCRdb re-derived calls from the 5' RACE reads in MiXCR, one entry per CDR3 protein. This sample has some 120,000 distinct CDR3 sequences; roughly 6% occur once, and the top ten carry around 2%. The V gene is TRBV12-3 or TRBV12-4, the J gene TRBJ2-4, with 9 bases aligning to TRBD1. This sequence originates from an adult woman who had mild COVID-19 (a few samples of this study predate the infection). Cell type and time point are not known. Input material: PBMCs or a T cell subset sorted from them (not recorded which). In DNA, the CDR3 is TGTGCCAGCAGTTCCTTATCACCGGGACAGGGAATTTTAGACATTCAGTACTTC. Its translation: CASSSLSPGQGILDIQYF.